The 31 T cell receptor beta chains below come from one sample, sequenced in a study of T cells in Graves' hyperthyroidism and ophthalmopathy. Template material for amplifying TCR beta CDR3 regions consisted of RNA transcripts. HTBI primers were the set used in a first-round RT-PCR of the TCR CDR3. MiXCR, applied by TCRdb to the multiplex PCR reads, yields one record per CDR3 protein. This sample has hundreds of thousands of distinct CDR3 sequences, with 38% found just once. The sample was blood. The receptors stem from a young man with Graves' hyperthyroidism.

This clonotype has a count of ten or more. The chain recombines TRBV10-3 with TRBJ2-7; either TRBD1 or TRBD2 may supply D (5 bases each). V lost 4 bases and J lost 7, with 11 bases in between. This CDR3 region has 12 residues. CDR1 is ENHRY and CDR2 is SYGVKD in the germline V gene. This chain's CDR3 is CAISGGRWEQYF. Here the CDR3 DNA reads TGTGCCATCAGTGGGGGACGATGGGAGCAGTACTTC.

The chain links TRBV29-1 to TRBJ1-1; 9 nucleotides agree with TRBD1. CDR3 length: 12 amino acids. Germline CDR1 is SQVTM and CDR2 is ANQGSEA. With 3 bases clipped from V and 8 bases from J, the junction kept 4 bases outside the gene matches. The DNA of the CDR3 is TGCAGCGTTGAGGCACAGGGGGCCGAAGCTTTCTTT. Amino acid sequence: CSVEAQGAEAFF.

The V gene is TRBV6-5, the J gene TRBJ2-2, with D unresolved. Germline V gives CDR1 MNHEY, CDR2 SVGAGI. V lost 10 bases and J 6 bases, leaving 3 bases between the germline ends. The CDR3 sequence is 9 residues long. This CDR3 reads CAIAGELFF. The CDR3 DNA is TGTGCCATCGCCGGGGAGCTGTTTTTT.

This clonotype was counted ten times or more. The chain is built from TRBV19 and TRBJ2-2; 10 nucleotides line up with TRBD2. The V segment lost 9 bases and the J segment 1 base; nucleotides outside the gene matches: 2. The CDR3 sequence is 14 residues long. Germline V gives CDR1 LNHDA, CDR2 SQIVND (reference sequence). As DNA, the CDR3 is TGTGCCAGCAGCGGGAGGGGGAACACCGGGGAGCTGTTTTTT. Amino acid sequence: CASSGRGNTGELFF.

The chain recombines TRBV6-5 with TRBJ2-7; D may correspond to TRBD1 or TRBD2 (5 bases each). Trimming pared 3 bases from V and 2 bases from J, leaving 11 bases between. Germline CDR1 MNHEY, CDR2 SVGAGI. The CDR3 consists of 14 residues. The CDR3 region has the DNA TGTGCCAGCAGTTATGAGGGGCCTCCCTACGAGCAGTACTTC. It encodes CASSYEGPPYEQYF.

The chain combines TRBV20-1 with TRBJ1-2, with a weak D call TRBD1 (5 bases). Per germline, CDR1 DFQATT and CDR2 SNEGSKA (reference sequence). The length of the CDR3 is 16 residues. V gave up 2 bases and J gave up 1 base, with 17 bases separating them. This CDR3 is CSARWGRSPINYGYTF. CDR3 coding DNA: TGCAGTGCTAGATGGGGCAGGAGCCCTATTAACTATGGCTACACCTTC.

This clonotype occurred many times. The rearrangement links TRBV7-2 to TRBJ2-5; possibly TRBD2 for D (6 bases). The CDR3 has 14 amino acids. V was cut by 1 base and J by 5 bases, with 11 bases left in between. CDR1 is SGHTA, CDR2 FQGNSA, per germline. CDR3 sequence reads: CASSLGRAGETQYF. In nucleotides, the CDR3 is TGTGCCAGCAGCTTAGGAAGGGCGGGGGAGACCCAGTACTTC.

The chain has TRBV7-2 and TRBJ2-5; D is possibly TRBD2 (6 bases). The CDR3 spans 13 residues. V lost 1 base to trimming and J lost 9 bases, with 12 bases between them. Germline assignment: CDR1 SGHTA and CDR2 FQGNSA. CDR3 in amino acids: CASSLVWREPQYF. The CDR3 region has the DNA TGTGCCAGCAGCTTAGTGTGGAGGGAGCCCCAGTACTTC.

This clonotype came up many times. The chain is built from TRBV2 and TRBJ1-6; 7 bases agree with TRBD1. With 11 bases clipped from V and 16 bases from J, the junction kept 17 bases outside the gene matches. The CDR3 extends over 13 amino acids. From germline, CDR1 is SNHLY and CDR2 FYNNEI. CDR3 region: CASSGTDPYSLHF. The CDR3 region has the DNA TGTGCCTCATCCGGGACAGATCCGTACTCTCTCCACTTT.

This clonotype was detected a few times. The chain recombines TRBV12-3 or TRBV12-4 with TRBJ2-7, with 8 bases aligning to TRBD2. The CDR3 sequence is 15 residues long. With 8 bases clipped from V and 6 bases from J, the junction kept 15 bases outside the gene matches. The CDR3 here is CASRNRAGEMGEQYF. The CDR3 DNA sequence: TGTGCCAGCCGGAACCGAGCGGGAGAGATGGGCGAGCAGTACTTC.

In this sample, this clonotype turned up a few times. This chain links TRBV20-1 with TRBJ1-1; TRBD1 matches at 8 bases. Germline-derived CDR1 and CDR2 are DFQATT and SNEGSKA (reference sequence). The CDR3 is made up of 12 amino acids. CDR3 amino acids: CSSDRVNTEAFF. The CDR3 region has the DNA TGCAGCTCGGACAGGGTGAACACTGAAGCTTTCTTT.

This clonotype was counted at least ten times. The genes are TRBV29-1 and TRBJ2-5, with D unclear. Germline values: CDR1 SQVTM, CDR2 ANQGSEA. The CDR3 spans 11 residues. Here the CDR3 reads CRIDSGETQYF. DNA for the CDR3: TGCCGAATTGACTCGGGTGAGACCCAGTACTTC.

The V call is TRBV4-1, the J call TRBJ1-1; TRBD1 might be the D (6 bases). The length of the CDR3 is 15 residues. The V and J ends lost 4 bases and 6 bases respectively, with 18 bases between them. The V gene's germline CDR1 is MGHRA and CDR2 YSYEKL. The CDR3 here is CASSPTLTGSSEAFF. CDR3 sequence (DNA): TGCGCCAGCAGCCCGACTCTAACAGGGTCGTCTGAAGCTTTCTTT.

The chain is built from TRBV5-6 and TRBJ2-2; weak D call: TRBD2 (5 bases). Between the trimmed V and J ends, which lost 4 bases and 4 bases, there was a span of 17 bases. The CDR3 runs to 16 residues. Germline V gene sequence: CDR1 SGHDT, CDR2 YYEEEE. CDR3 DNA sequence: TGTGCCAGCAGCCAAGATCCCCAAGCGGTCACCGGGGAGCTGTTTTTT. This translates into CASSQDPQAVTGELFF.

In this sample, this clonotype turned up many times. The rearrangement links TRBV10-3 to TRBJ2-7, with TRBD1 as a possible D gene (6 bases). Germline CDR1 and CDR2: ENHRY and SYGVKD. V was cut by 0 bases and J by 5 bases, with 11 bases left in between. The CDR3 is 14 amino acids. The CDR3, as DNA: TGTGCCATCAGTGAGTCGGAACAGGGCCACGAGCAGTACTTC. As protein: CAISESEQGHEQYF.

This clonotype was seen repeatedly, ten times or more. V is TRBV2 and J is TRBJ1-2; D gene unclear. Germline CDR1 is SNHLY and CDR2 is FYNNEI. The CDR3 is 15 residues long. Trimming removed 3 bases from V and 2 bases from J, with 13 bases in between. CDR3 residues: CASSEMRRANYGYTF. In DNA form, the CDR3 reads TGTGCCAGCAGTGAGATGAGGCGGGCAAACTATGGCTACACCTTC.

This sequence joins TRBV29-1 and TRBJ2-5, with TRBD1 identical over 10 bases. The V segment lost 5 bases and the J segment 5 bases; nucleotides outside the gene matches: 8. Per the germline V gene, CDR1 is SQVTM and CDR2 is ANQGSEA. The CDR3 runs to 14 residues. The CDR3 DNA is TGCAGCGTTAACCCGGGGACAGGGGACGAGACCCAGTACTTC. Its protein product is CSVNPGTGDETQYF.

The J gene is TRBJ2-7, the V gene TRBV5-1; D is possibly TRBD1 (5 bases). Trimming left V 1 base short and J 4 bases short, with 12 bases between. Germline-derived CDR1 and CDR2 are SGHRS and YFSETQ. The CDR3 runs to 14 residues. The CDR3 loop reads CASSLQGNLYEQYF. The CDR3 nucleotides are TGCGCCAGCAGCTTGCAGGGAAATTTGTACGAGCAGTACTTC.

In its sample, this clonotype was seen a few times. The chain has TRBV7-8 and TRBJ2-5; TRBD1 aligns across 9 bases. Per germline, CDR1 SGHVS and CDR2 FQNEAQ. V shed 6 bases and J 5 bases; nucleotides not matched to a gene: 7. The CDR3 has 14 residues. The CDR3 DNA reads as TGTGCCAGCAGGGACAGGGGTGAGAGGGAGACCCAGTACTTC. Protein sequence: CASRDRGERETQYF.

The CDR3 sequence: CAWSRNRVNQPQHF. CDR3 nucleotide sequence: TGTGCCTGGAGCAGGAACAGGGTCAATCAGCCCCAGCATTTT. This chain connects TRBV30 to TRBJ1-5; possible D gene TRBD1, 6 bases. This CDR3 has 14 residues. Germline CDR1 reads GTSNPN; CDR2 reads SVGIG (reference sequence). The V end lost 3 bases, the J end lost 3 bases, and 12 bases lay between the germline ends.

The rearrangement uses TRBV9 and TRBJ2-2, with D perhaps TRBD2 (6 bases). The CDR3 spans 14 residues. The germline V gene encodes CDR1 SGDLS and CDR2 YYNGEE. Deletions cut 7 bases from V and 5 bases from J, with 15 bases between. This chain's CDR3 is CASRRASRTGELFF. The DNA for the CDR3 is TGTGCCAGCCGGAGGGCTTCAAGGACCGGGGAGCTGTTTTTT.

This clonotype showed up many times. This chain links TRBV2 with TRBJ1-5; no clear D gene. CDR3 size: 14 residues. Looked up from germline, CDR1 is SNHLY and CDR2 is FYNNEI. Trimming took 1 base from V and 6 from J, leaving 10 bases between them. Written as DNA, the CDR3 is TGTGCCAGCAGTGAAGGAGGGCTCGGTCAGCCCCAGCATTTT. Its protein is CASSEGGLGQPQHF.

V usage is TRBV29-1 and J usage is TRBJ2-7; D is possibly TRBD2 (7 bases). This CDR3 contains 12 residues. The germline gives CDR1 SQVTM, CDR2 ANQGSEA. Deletions cut 6 bases from V and 4 bases from J, with 13 bases between. As DNA, the CDR3 is TGCAGCGTACGGGGGGCAGATTACGAGCAGTACTTC. It encodes CSVRGADYEQYF.

This clonotype was seen ten or more times. The chain has TRBV7-3 and TRBJ1-6; D is uncertain. V was pared by 3 bases and J by 7 bases, with 7 bases between. This CDR3 is 13 amino acids long. Germline lookup yields CDR1 SGHTA and CDR2 FQGTGA. DNA of the CDR3: TGTGCCAGCAGCTTCACGGGGAATTCACCCCTCCACTTT. Protein sequence: CASSFTGNSPLHF.

V gene TRBV4-1 combines with J gene TRBJ1-5; D gene ambiguous. The V and J ends lost 1 base and 3 bases respectively, with 10 bases between them. The CDR3 length is 15 residues. The V gene's germline CDR1 is MGHRA and CDR2 YSYEKL. CDR3 protein: CASSQASRANQPQHF. CDR3 in DNA: TGCGCCAGCAGCCAAGCAAGCCGGGCCAATCAGCCCCAGCATTTT.

This clonotype occurred a few times. The chain joins TRBV7-8 to TRBJ1-1, with D perhaps TRBD1 (5 bases). Trimming removed 7 bases at V and 7 bases at J, with 16 bases between. The CDR3 is made up of 13 amino acids. Germline loops: CDR1 SGHVS, CDR2 FQNEAQ. Here the CDR3 DNA reads TGTGCCAGCACCCGCCCGGGGGGGAATGAAGCTTTCTTT. Its translation is CASTRPGGNEAFF.

This chain joins TRBV7-2 and TRBJ2-7; 7 bases line up with TRBD2. Losses at the gene ends were 1 base for V and 0 bases for J; bases not matched to a gene: 6. This CDR3 contains 16 residues. Per germline, CDR1 SGHTA and CDR2 FQGNSA. In nucleotides, the CDR3 is TGTGCCAGCAGCTTAGATGTCGGGAGGAGCTCCTACGAGCAGTACTTC. Protein: CASSLDVGRSSYEQYF.

Notes on this clonotype: Its ends do not fully match the called genes, so a read error is possible. This chain connects TRBV7-2 to TRBJ2-2; D might be TRBD2 (5 bases). Per the germline V gene, CDR1 is SGHTA and CDR2 is FQGNSA. This CDR3 has 14 amino acids. CDR3 loop: CASSLARHVGELLF. CDR3 coding DNA: TGTGCCAGCAGCTTAGCGCGTCATGTCGGGGAGCTGCTTTTT.

In its sample, this clonotype was seen many times. The V and J genes are TRBV7-8 and TRBJ1-6; D not resolved. This CDR3 contains 14 residues. V was shortened by 4 bases and J by 7 bases, with 11 bases between the two germline ends. Per germline, CDR1 SGHVS and CDR2 FQNEAQ. Written as DNA, the CDR3 is TGTGCCAGCAGCTCAGGACCCAGGAATTCACCCCTCCACTTT. Protein: CASSSGPRNSPLHF.

This clonotype has ten or more counts. The chain combines TRBV7-9 with TRBJ2-7; no firm D call. Per the germline V gene, CDR1 is SEHNR and CDR2 is FQNEAQ (reference sequence). The CDR3 extends over 14 amino acids. V lost 0 bases and J lost 3, with 9 bases in between. The CDR3 sequence: CASSLAGRNYEQYF. CDR3 DNA sequence: TGTGCCAGCAGCTTAGCGGGCAGGAACTACGAGCAGTACTTC.

This clonotype was observed many times. The genes are TRBV14 and TRBJ1-4; no firm D call. The CDR3 sequence is 14 residues long. The V end lost 4 bases, the J end lost 4 bases, and 10 bases lay between the germline ends. Germline V gives CDR1 SGHDN, CDR2 FVKESK. The CDR3, as DNA: TGTGCCAGCAGCCTAAACGGGTATAATGAAAAACTGTTTTTT. Translation: CASSLNGYNEKLFF.